The 32 T cell receptor beta chains reported below all come from one sample, sequenced in a study of cytomegalovirus exposure and HLA in healthy donors. The PCR used 60 Vbeta and 13 Jbeta primers. Libraries were prepared by immunoSEQ multiplex PCR; TCRdb keeps only in-frame clonotypes and omits some of them. The data contain 180,000 or so clones, roughly three quarters of them singletons. Material: PBMCs. The receptors stem from a woman in her thirties in good health and CMV-seropositive.

The CDR3 DNA follows: TGTGCCTGGAGGTGGGGGCCCAACAACTACGAGCAGTACTTC. Encoded protein: CAWRWGPNNYEQYF. The chain has TRBV30 and TRBJ2-7, with D possibly matching TRBD1 (6 bases). The length of the CDR3 is 14 residues. The ends were cut back, 3 bases at V and 3 bases at J, with 15 bases in the middle. In germline, CDR1 is GTSNPN, CDR2 SVGIG (reference sequence).

The CDR3 coding sequence is TGTGCCAGCAGTTATCAAGAGACCCAGTACTTC. It encodes CASSYQETQYF. J is TRBJ2-5 and V is TRBV2; D not resolved. The CDR3 consists of 11 residues. Germline CDR1 is SNHLY and CDR2 is FYNNEI. The ends were cut back, 5 bases at V and 2 bases at J, with 3 bases in the middle.

The chain is built from TRBV7-8 and TRBJ2-1; 9 bases map to TRBD2. Trimming at V came to 6 bases and at J to 8 bases, leaving 14 bases not matched to a gene. Germline CDR1 is SGHVS and CDR2 is FQNEAQ. This CDR3 has 16 residues. CDR3 sequence: CASRSPWAGGRDEQFF. In DNA form, the CDR3 reads TGTGCCAGCAGATCCCCCTGGGCGGGGGGGCGAGATGAGCAGTTCTTC. Based on the CDR3 plus reference TRBV7-8 and TRBJ2-1, the full variable domain is GAGVSQSPRYKVAKRGQDVALRCDPISGHVSLFWYQQALGQGPEFLTYFQNEAQLDKSGLPSDRFFAERPEGSVSTLKIQRTQQEDSAVYLCASRSPWAGGRDEQFFGPGTRLTVL.

The rearrangement links TRBV7-2 to TRBJ2-5; 14 bases map to TRBD2. The germline gives CDR1 SGHTA, CDR2 FQGNSA. CDR3 length: 17 amino acids. V lost 5 bases and J lost 2; bases outside the gene matches: 7. CDR3 in amino acids: CASSPWTSGGSQETQYF. CDR3 bases: TGTGCCAGCAGCCCCTGGACTAGCGGGGGGTCTCAAGAGACCCAGTACTTC.

The V and J genes are TRBV28 and TRBJ1-1; TRBD1 might be the D (5 bases). The CDR3 is 16 amino acids. Germline CDR1 is MDHEN and CDR2 is SYDVKM. Trimming left V 7 bases short and J 4 bases short, with 22 bases between. The CDR3 region is CASNPGGGRVGTEAFF. Here the CDR3 DNA reads TGTGCCAGCAACCCTGGCGGGGGGAGGGTAGGCACTGAAGCTTTCTTT.

Only a few counts were recorded for this clone. This rearrangement joins TRBV7-9 to TRBJ1-6, with TRBD1 matching over 9 bases. V trimming: 4 bases; J trimming: 9 bases; junction bases outside the gene matches: 4. The germline gives CDR1 SEHNR, CDR2 FQNEAQ (reference sequence). CDR3 length equals 14 residues. This CDR3 reads CASSSGQGISPLHF. The CDR3 DNA follows: TGTGCCAGCAGCTCCGGACAGGGGATTTCACCCCTCCACTTT.

V and J are TRBV4-2 and TRBJ1-6; D is possibly TRBD1 (6 bases). Germline-derived CDR1 and CDR2 are LGHNA and YNFKEQ. V was pared by 7 bases and J by 14 bases, with 18 bases between. This CDR3 region has 13 residues. In nucleotides, the CDR3 is TGTGCCAGCACCGGGCCGGGACATGGTTCCCTCCACTTT. Its protein is CASTGPGHGSLHF.

V and J are TRBV2 and TRBJ1-5, with TRBD1 identical over 8 bases. The germline V gene encodes CDR1 SNHLY and CDR2 FYNNEI. With 4 bases clipped from V and 2 bases from J, the junction kept 4 bases outside the gene matches. The CDR3 sequence is 15 residues long. The CDR3 reads CASSGTGSRNQPQHF. As DNA, the CDR3 is TGTGCCAGCAGTGGGACAGGGAGCCGCAATCAGCCCCAGCATTTT.

The chain couples TRBV5-1 to TRBJ2-5, with TRBD2 as a possible D gene (6 bases). There are 14 residues in the CDR3. The germline V gene has CDR1 SGHRS and CDR2 YFSETQ. V lost 2 bases to trimming and J lost 5 bases, with 13 bases between them. The CDR3 is CASSFTAGRETQYF. DNA of the CDR3: TGCGCCAGCAGCTTCACAGCGGGTCGGGAGACCCAGTACTTC.

This sequence joins TRBV15 and TRBJ1-6, with D tentatively TRBD1 (5 bases). CDR1 LNHNV and CDR2 YYDKDF come from the germline V gene (reference sequence). The V gene lost 3 bases and the J gene lost 8 bases, with 11 bases spanning the gap. The CDR3 covers 14 residues. CDR3 bases: TGTGCCACCAGCAGGGGGGGTAGGGATTCACCCCTCCACTTT. This gives the protein CATSRGGRDSPLHF.

The table lists this clone with a few counts. The chain carries TRBV12-5 and TRBJ2-7; D is possibly TRBD1 (5 bases). The CDR3 spans 14 residues. Germline assignment: CDR1 LGHNT and CDR2 FRNRAP. V was clipped by 1 base and J by 5 bases, with 12 bases between them. CDR3: CASGLEAGLDEQYF. CDR3 DNA: TGTGCTAGTGGTTTGGAGGCAGGGCTCGACGAGCAGTACTTC.

The V gene is TRBV9, the J gene TRBJ2-3; D gene uncertain. This CDR3 has 14 amino acids. Trimming cost V 5 bases and J 0 bases, with 10 bases left between them. Germline lookup yields CDR1 SGDLS and CDR2 YYNGEE. The CDR3 DNA is TGTGCCAGCAGGGGCAGGCTTAGCACAGATACGCAGTATTTT. Translating it yields CASRGRLSTDTQYF.

The V gene is TRBV27, the J gene TRBJ2-3; 7 bases fit TRBD2. CDR1 MNHEY and CDR2 SMNVEV come from the germline V gene (reference sequence). Losses at the gene ends were 6 bases for V and 4 bases for J; bases not matched to a gene: 1. The CDR3 extends over 12 amino acids. CDR3 sequence reads: CASRGGADTQYF. In DNA, the CDR3 is TGTGCCAGCAGGGGGGGGGCAGATACGCAGTATTTT.

This clone has more than one count but fewer than ten. The V call is TRBV27, the J call TRBJ2-7, with a weak D call TRBD1 (6 bases). The CDR3 runs 14 residues. Germline values: CDR1 MNHEY, CDR2 SMNVEV (reference sequence). Deletions cut 5 bases from V and 4 bases from J, with 15 bases between. Here the CDR3 reads CASSPLDRLYEQYF. The CDR3 DNA reads as TGTGCCAGCAGTCCGTTGGACAGACTATACGAGCAGTACTTC.

The chain couples TRBV5-5 to TRBJ2-3, with 14 bases aligning to TRBD2. The germline gives CDR1 SGHKS, CDR2 YYEKEE (reference sequence). After removal of 0 bases from V and 6 bases from J, the junction contained 3 bases not matched to a gene. The CDR3 length is 16 residues. As DNA, the CDR3 is TGTGCCAGCAGCTTGGGTTGGACTAGCGGGGGGGATACGCAGTATTTT. It codes for CASSLGWTSGGDTQYF.

The chain recombines TRBV11-2 with TRBJ2-7; TRBD1 agrees at 7 bases. CDR1 SGHAT and CDR2 FQNNGV come from the germline V gene. V lost 0 bases to trimming and J lost 7 bases; unmatched junction nucleotides: 9. The CDR3 loop spans 15 amino acids. The CDR3 DNA reads as TGTGCCAGCAGCTTAGATGTTACGGGACAGCTTGAGCAGTACTTC. It yields the protein CASSLDVTGQLEQYF.

This clone was found a few times. The chain is built from TRBV4-3 and TRBJ2-1; 9 nucleotides agree with TRBD1. The CDR3 covers 16 residues. Germline trimming cut 0 bases from V and 9 bases from J; bases unmatched to any gene: 9. Germline assignment: CDR1 LGHNA and CDR2 YSLEER. CDR3 nucleotides: TGCGCCAGCAGCCAAGAATCAGGGACAGGGAGTAGTGAGCAGTTCTTC. Translating it yields CASSQESGTGSSEQFF.

CDR3 region: CSVGSSGPAYGYTF. The DNA of the CDR3 is TGCAGCGTTGGGAGTAGTGGCCCGGCCTATGGCTACACCTTC. This chain joins TRBV29-1 and TRBJ1-2, with D uncertain. The CDR3 extends over 14 amino acids. CDR1 SQVTM and CDR2 ANQGSEA come from the germline V gene. The V end was cut by 4 bases, the J end by 4 bases, with 16 bases between.

V gene TRBV7-9 combines with J gene TRBJ2-7, with D maybe TRBD1 (5 bases). Trimming left V 1 base short and J 6 bases short, with 7 bases between. The V gene's germline CDR1 is SEHNR and CDR2 FQNEAQ (reference sequence). This CDR3 spans 12 amino acids. The CDR3 loop reads CASSLEGREQYF. In nucleotides, the CDR3 is TGTGCCAGCAGCTTAGAGGGGCGCGAGCAGTACTTC. Drawing the rest from reference TRBV7-9 and TRBJ2-7, the complete variable domain is DTGVSQNPRHKITKRGQNVTFRCDPISEHNRLYWYRQTLGQGPEFLTYFQNEAQLEKSRLLSDRFSAERPKGSFSTLEIQRTEQGDSAMYLCASSLEGREQYFGPGTRLTVT.

On this clone itself: At one end the junction does not follow the germline gene, possibly because of a read error. The chain is built from TRBV7-9 and TRBJ2-1, with 16 bases aligning to TRBD2. Germline values: CDR1 SEHNR, CDR2 FQNEAQ (reference sequence). The CDR3 extends over 16 amino acids. CDR3 in amino acids: CSSSWGLAGGRNEQFF. The DNA for the CDR3 is TGTTCCAGCAGCTGGGGACTAGCGGGGGGGCGCAATGAGCAGTTCTTC.

The J gene is TRBJ2-3, the V gene TRBV6-5; TRBD2 agrees at 7 bases. The CDR3 is 14 amino acids. CDR1 and CDR2 from the germline V gene are MNHEY and SVGAGI. V lost 5 bases, J lost 4 bases, and 6 bases stayed unmatched. CDR3 protein: CASSPRTSPDTQYF. CDR3 bases: TGTGCCAGCAGTCCCCGGACTAGTCCAGATACGCAGTATTTT.

This sequence joins TRBV12-5 and TRBJ2-7, with D maybe TRBD1 (5 bases). V lost 1 base to trimming and J lost 3 bases, with 13 bases between them. Germline V gene data show CDR1 as LGHNT and CDR2 as FRNRAP. The CDR3 contains 15 residues. The CDR3 bases are TGTGCTAGTGGTTTGGGGGGCAGCTGGGTCTACGAGCAGTACTTC. Its translation is CASGLGGSWVYEQYF.

In its sample, this clone was seen once. The chain is built from TRBV5-1 and TRBJ2-7; tentatively, D is TRBD1 (6 bases). This CDR3 contains 12 residues. Germline CDR1 reads SGHRS; CDR2 reads YFSETQ. The V end lost 0 bases, the J end lost 5 bases, and 6 bases lay between the germline ends. The CDR3 sequence is CASSLAGDEQYF. CDR3 coding DNA: TGCGCCAGCAGCTTGGCAGGGGACGAGCAGTACTTC.

V usage is TRBV27 and J usage is TRBJ2-7, with 9 bases matching TRBD2. The CDR3 runs 16 residues. Per the germline V gene, CDR1 is MNHEY and CDR2 is SMNVEV (reference sequence). V shed 1 base and J 5 bases; nucleotides not matched to a gene: 9. Here the CDR3 reads CASSLLAGGTPDEQYF. In DNA, the CDR3 is TGTGCCAGCAGTTTATTGGCGGGAGGGACGCCGGACGAGCAGTACTTC.

There are a few counts of this clone. The chain is built from TRBV19 and TRBJ2-7; tentative D call: TRBD1 (6 bases). Germline V gene lookup returns CDR1 LNHDA and CDR2 SQIVND (reference sequence). The CDR3 totals 13 residues. The V end lost 10 bases, the J end lost 10 bases, and 23 bases lay between the germline ends. The CDR3 region has the DNA TGTGCCACTCGACACAGGGAATCCCCTGAACAGTACTTC. This sequence encodes CATRHRESPEQYF.

DNA for the CDR3: TGCGCCAGCAGCCAACAGCGGGGGATCTACGAGCAGTACTTC. Protein product: CASSQQRGIYEQYF. The genes are TRBV4-3 and TRBJ2-7; 8 bases match TRBD2. Germline assignment: CDR1 LGHNA and CDR2 YSLEER. The junction had 3 bases not matched to a gene; V was cut back by 2 bases and J by 3 bases. CDR3 length: 14 amino acids.

The chain uses TRBV9 and TRBJ2-2, with 9 bases that match TRBD2. There are 15 residues in the CDR3. Losses at the gene ends were 3 bases for V and 7 bases for J; bases not matched to a gene: 7. Germline CDR1 is SGDLS and CDR2 is YYNGEE. CDR3: CASSGGTSRVGELFF. The CDR3 nucleotides read TGTGCCAGCAGCGGCGGGACTAGCCGAGTCGGGGAGCTGTTTTTT.

The V gene is TRBV4-1, the J gene TRBJ2-7; 7 bases align to TRBD2. The germline gives CDR1 MGHRA, CDR2 YSYEKL. The CDR3 extends over 16 amino acids. V shed 1 base and J 1 base; nucleotides not matched to a gene: 7. The CDR3 region is CASSQGPSGNSYEQYF. As DNA, the CDR3 is TGCGCCAGCAGCCAAGGACCTAGCGGAAATTCCTACGAGCAGTACTTC.

The chain couples TRBV7-3 to TRBJ1-2; D is unresolved. V was cut by 2 bases and J by 3 bases, with 7 bases left in between. Germline V gene sequence: CDR1 SGHTA, CDR2 FQGTGA. The CDR3 spans 13 residues. The CDR3 protein is CASSLGSDYGYTF. In DNA form, the CDR3 reads TGTGCCAGCAGCTTAGGTTCGGACTATGGCTACACCTTC.

The V call is TRBV7-9, the J call TRBJ1-5, with 11 bases fitting TRBD1. This CDR3 is built from 16 residues. With 4 bases clipped from V and 5 bases from J, the junction kept 7 bases outside the gene matches. Germline-derived CDR1 and CDR2 are SEHNR and FQNEAQ (reference sequence). The CDR3 reads CASSSSDRGPHQPQHF. The CDR3 coding sequence is TGTGCCAGCAGCTCGTCGGACAGGGGGCCCCATCAGCCCCAGCATTTT.

The rearrangement uses TRBV6-1 and TRBJ1-5; D uncertain. The length of the CDR3 is 15 residues. Germline V gene lookup returns CDR1 MNHNS and CDR2 SASEGT. Trimming stripped 0 bases from V and 4 bases from J, with 10 bases between. The CDR3 region is CASSEARERNQPQHF. The CDR3 DNA follows: TGTGCCAGCAGTGAAGCCCGAGAACGGAATCAGCCCCAGCATTTT.

The rearrangement joins TRBV11-2 to TRBJ2-2, with D possibly matching TRBD1 (6 bases). There are 16 residues in the CDR3. Trimming left V 5 bases short and J 0 bases short, with 13 bases between. Germline assignment: CDR1 SGHAT and CDR2 FQNNGV. The CDR3 DNA is TGTGCCAGCAGCCGGATCACAGGGACGAACACCGGGGAGCTGTTTTTT. Protein sequence: CASSRITGTNTGELFF.